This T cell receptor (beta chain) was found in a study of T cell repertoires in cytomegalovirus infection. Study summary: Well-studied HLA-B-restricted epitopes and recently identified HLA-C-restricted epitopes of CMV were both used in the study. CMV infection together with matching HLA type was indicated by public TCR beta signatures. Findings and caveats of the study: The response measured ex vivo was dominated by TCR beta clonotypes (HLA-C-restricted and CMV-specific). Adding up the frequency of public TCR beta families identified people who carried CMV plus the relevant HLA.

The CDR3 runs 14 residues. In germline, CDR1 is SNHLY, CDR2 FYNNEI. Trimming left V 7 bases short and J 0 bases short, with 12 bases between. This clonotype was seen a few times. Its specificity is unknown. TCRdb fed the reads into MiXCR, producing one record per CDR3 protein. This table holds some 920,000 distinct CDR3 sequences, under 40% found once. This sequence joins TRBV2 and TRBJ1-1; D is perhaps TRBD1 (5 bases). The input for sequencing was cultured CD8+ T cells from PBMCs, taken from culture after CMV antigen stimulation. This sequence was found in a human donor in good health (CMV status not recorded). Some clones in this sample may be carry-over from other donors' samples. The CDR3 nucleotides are TGTGCCAGCAACGAACGGGGCCTGAACACTGAAGCTTTCTTT. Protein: CASNERGLNTEAFF.